One and the same sample provided the 3 T cell receptor beta chains below, sequenced in a study of response to subunit inactivated influenza vaccine. TCRdb fed the RT-PCR reads into MiXCR, producing one record per CDR3 protein. The profile shows about 190,000 distinct CDR3 sequences, approximately 15% of them singletons. The source was CD8+ T cells sorted from PBMCs, collected more than 4 days after vaccination. The receptors stem from a man aged 45-65 years who received an inactivated influenza vaccine.

This clonotype was seen only a few times. The chain combines TRBV6-1 with TRBJ2-1, with TRBD2 matching over 14 bases. The CDR3 runs to 15 residues. CDR1 and CDR2 from the germline V gene are MNHNS and SASEGT. After removal of 6 bases from V and 6 bases from J, the junction contained 4 bases not matched to a gene. CDR3 nucleotides: TGTGCCAGCAGAAGGACTAGCGGGAGGAGCAATGAGCAGTTCTTC. Translation gives CASRRTSGRSNEQFF.

This chain uses TRBV9 with TRBJ1-2; 7 nucleotides agree with TRBD1. The CDR3 loop spans 13 amino acids. The J segment lost 8 bases and the V segment lost 4 bases, leaving 8 bases of the junction unmatched. Germline V gene lookup returns CDR1 SGDLS and CDR2 YYNGEE. The CDR3 reads CASSTRQGGGYTF. The CDR3 nucleotides are TGTGCCAGCAGCACCAGACAGGGAGGAGGCTACACCTTC.

The table lists this clonotype with a few counts. This chain connects TRBV7-9 to TRBJ1-2; weak D call: TRBD1 (5 bases). The CDR3 extends over 15 amino acids. CDR1 and CDR2 (germline): SEHNR, FQNEAQ (reference sequence). Trimming shortened V by 3 bases and J by 4 bases, and 15 bases separated the two germline ends. The CDR3 bases are TGTGCCAGCAGCTTTGGGACGGTATTTACCTATGGCTACACCTTC. Translation gives CASSFGTVFTYGYTF.